This TCR beta chain was found in a study of siplizumab effects on memory and regulatory T cells. Overall study results and limits: Phenotypic classification as naive or memory proved unattainable for roughly 75-96% of proliferating CD4+ or CD8+ clones.

Every sample had roughly 9.1 x 10^4 of its TCR templates assayed. Measured with immunoSEQ multiplex PCR; TCRdb has only the in-frame clones, and not every one. This table holds some 99,000 clones, 90% to 95% found once. As to this clone: Its antigen is not identified.

This TCR was recovered from a human donor in good health. The specimen sequenced was Tregs sorted from blood.

The CDR3 sequence: CASNPGTANYEQYF. For the CDR3, the DNA is TGTGCCAGCAATCCCGGGACGGCGAATTACGAGCAGTACTTC. V and J are TRBV2 and TRBJ2-7; D might be TRBD1 or TRBD2, each matching 5 bases. The V and J ends lost 7 bases and 4 bases respectively, with 17 bases between them. This CDR3 spans 14 amino acids. Germline V gene sequence: CDR1 SNHLY, CDR2 FYNNEI. Using reference TRBV2 and TRBJ2-7 for the parts outside the CDR3, the full variable domain is EPEVTQTPSHQVTQMGQEVILRCVPISNHLYFYWYRQILGQKVEFLVSFYNNEISEKSEIFDDQFSVERPDGSNFTLKIRSTKLEDSAMYFCASNPGTANYEQYFGPGTRLTVT.